Given below is one T cell receptor beta chain in context. Its cognate antigen is unknown. Germline-derived CDR1 and CDR2 are MNHEY and SVGAGI. The CDR3 covers 15 residues. Trimming removed 3 bases from V and 2 bases from J, with 13 bases in between. The data were produced by immunoSEQ multiplex PCR, yet TCRdb's version contains in-frame clones alone and is incomplete. The table lists 72,000 or so clones, about 91% of them singletons, with around 5.1% in the top ten. The sample comes from a study of resident and recirculating memory T cells in vitiligo. Study conclusions and caveats: TCR sequences were not conserved across biopsy sites or patients.

The sequencing input was blood. The sequence was obtained from a male donor with vitiligo. The chain couples TRBV6-5 to TRBJ1-1; D remains unclear. The CDR3 region is CASSYAGSHNTEAFF. The CDR3 DNA follows: TGTGCCAGCAGTTATGCGGGCAGCCATAACACTGAAGCTTTCTTT.